This T cell receptor (beta chain) was found in a study of identifying expanded T cells in peripheral blood. The germline CDR1 and CDR2 sequences are SGHDT and YYEEEE. J lost 7 bases, V lost 0 bases, and 10 bases had no gene match. This CDR3 is built from 16 residues. Sequencing was performed with immunoSEQ multiplex PCR; in TCRdb, only in-frame clones are kept and a portion is missing. The sample shows about 100,000 clones, about nine tenths of them seen only once. The sequence was collected from a person aged 18 to 75 in good health. The chain couples TRBV5-6 to TRBJ1-2; TRBD1 matches at 9 bases. Sequencing used blood. In DNA form, the CDR3 reads TGTGCCAGCAGCTTGGCGGGACAGGGTAGTTCGCGTGGCTACACCTTC. Its protein product is CASSLAGQGSSRGYTF.